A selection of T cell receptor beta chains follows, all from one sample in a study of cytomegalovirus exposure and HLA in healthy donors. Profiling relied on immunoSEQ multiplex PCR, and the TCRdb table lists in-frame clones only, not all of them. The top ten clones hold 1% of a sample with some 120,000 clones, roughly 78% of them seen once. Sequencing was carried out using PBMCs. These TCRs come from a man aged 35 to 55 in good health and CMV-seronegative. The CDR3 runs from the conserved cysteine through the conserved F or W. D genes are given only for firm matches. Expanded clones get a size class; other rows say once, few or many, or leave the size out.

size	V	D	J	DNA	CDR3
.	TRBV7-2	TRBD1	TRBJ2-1	TGTGCCAGCAGCCCCGAGGGACAGGGGCGGCAGTTCTTC	CASSPEGQGRQFF
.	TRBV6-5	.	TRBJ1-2	TGTGCCAGCAGTTACCGTGGGCGAAGTGGCTACACCTTC	CASSYRGRSGYTF
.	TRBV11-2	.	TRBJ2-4	TGTGCCAGCAGCTTACTAGCGTCCAAAAACATTCAGTACTTC	CASSLLASKNIQYF
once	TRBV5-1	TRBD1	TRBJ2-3	TGCGCCAGCAGCCCGGGGACAGGATACAGCACAGATACGCAGTATTTT	CASSPGTGYSTDTQYF
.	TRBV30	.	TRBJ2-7	TGTGCCTGGAGTGTAGATACAGGGGGGGTCGAGCAGTACTTC	CAWSVDTGGVEQYF
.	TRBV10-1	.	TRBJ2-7	TGCGCCACCTTAACAGTCACCTACGAGCAGTACTTC	CATLTVTYEQYF
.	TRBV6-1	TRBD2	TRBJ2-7	TGTGCCGGCCGGGGAGGGGCCGCTTACGAGCAGTACTTC	CAGRGGAAYEQYF
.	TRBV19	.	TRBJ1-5	TGTGCCAGTAGTATCATGGTGTCTCGGGGGGATCAGCCCCAGCATTTT	CASSIMVSRGDQPQHF
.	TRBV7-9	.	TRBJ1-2	TGTGCCAGCAGCTTAGCGCAGTTCTCTGGCTACACCTTC	CASSLAQFSGYTF
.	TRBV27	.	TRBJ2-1	TGTGCCAGCAGAGACAGGGACTTCGAGCAGTTCTTC	CASRDRDFEQFF
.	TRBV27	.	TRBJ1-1	TGTGCCAGCTCACCAGGGTCGGTCGACACTGAAGCTTTCTTT	CASSPGSVDTEAFF
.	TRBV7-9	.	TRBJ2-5	TGTGCCAGCAGCTCCGGAGAGACCCAGTACTTC	CASSSGETQYF
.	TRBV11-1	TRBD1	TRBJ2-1	TGTGCCAGCAGGGATACCGGGACAGACCTATACAATGAGCAGTTCTTC	CASRDTGTDLYNEQFF
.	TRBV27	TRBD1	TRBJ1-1	TGTGCCAGCAGCCCAGGGGGATCCGCTGAAGCTTTCTTT	CASSPGGSAEAFF
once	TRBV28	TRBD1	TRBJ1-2	TGTGCCAGTCGGACAGGGCTTAAAGGCTACACCTTC	CASRTGLKGYTF
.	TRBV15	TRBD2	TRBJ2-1	TGTGCCACCAGCGAGTTATCTAGCGGGGCATACAATGAGCAGTTCTTC	CATSELSSGAYNEQFF
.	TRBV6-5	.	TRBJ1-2	TGTGCCAGCAGTTACTCGAAAGTAGGAGGGGCAAGAGGCTACACCTTC	CASSYSKVGGARGYTF
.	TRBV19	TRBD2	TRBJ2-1	TGTGCCAGTAGTATTCGGACTAGCGGGAGACGTGAGCAGTTCTTC	CASSIRTSGRREQFF
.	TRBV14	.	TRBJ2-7	TGTGCCAGCAGCCCCCCTGGAGCCACATACTACGAGCAGTACTTC	CASSPPGATYYEQYF
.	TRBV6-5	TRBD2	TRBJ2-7	TGTGCCAGCAGTTTAGGAGCGGGAGTATTGGCGGGCGAGCAGTACTTC	CASSLGAGVLAGEQYF
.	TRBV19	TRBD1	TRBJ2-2	TGTGCCAGTAGTATACCTCCGGGACAGGGCACCGGGGAGCTGTTTTTT	CASSIPPGQGTGELFF
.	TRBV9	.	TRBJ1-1	TGTGCCAGCAGCGCGGACACGAGAAACACTGAAGCTTTCTTT	CASSADTRNTEAFF
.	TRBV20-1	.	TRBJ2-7	TGCAGTGCTAGCGGGACCTACGAGCAGTACTTC	CSASGTYEQYF
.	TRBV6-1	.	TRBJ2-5	TGTGCCAGCATCCGGGGGAGTAGTGAGACCCAGTACTTC	CASIRGSSETQYF
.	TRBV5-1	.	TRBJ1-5	TGCGCCAGCAGCTTGGAAGAGTATCAGCCCCAGCATTTT	CASSLEEYQPQHF
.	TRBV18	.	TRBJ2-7	TGTGCCAGCTCACCAGCGACCTACGAGCAGTACTTC	CASSPATYEQYF
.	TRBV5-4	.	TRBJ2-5	TGTGCCAGCAGCTTACAGGGTACGGAGACCCAGTACTTC	CASSLQGTETQYF
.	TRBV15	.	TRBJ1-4	TGTGCCACCAGCAGAGGTGGGGCTGGTGAAAAACTGTTTTTT	CATSRGGAGEKLFF
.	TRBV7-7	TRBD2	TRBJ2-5	TGTGCCAGCAGCTCCGGGACTAGCGGGAGGATAGAGACCCAGTACTTC	CASSSGTSGRIETQYF
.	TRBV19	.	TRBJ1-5	TGTGCCAGTAGTATTGGTCGGGGGGCTATCGGAAATCAGCCCCAGCATTTT	CASSIGRGAIGNQPQHF
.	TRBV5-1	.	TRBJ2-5	TGCGCCAGCAGCTTAACACAACCGATACAAGAGACCCAGTACTTC	CASSLTQPIQETQYF
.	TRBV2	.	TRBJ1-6	TGTGCCAGCAGTGCGGAGTGGGGCAATTCACCCCTCCACTTT	CASSAEWGNSPLHF
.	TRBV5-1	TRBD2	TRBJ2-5	TGCGCCAGCAGCTCCCCCGGGGGGGGGCAAGAGACCCAGTACTTC	CASSSPGGGQETQYF
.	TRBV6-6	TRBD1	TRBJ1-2	TGTGCCAGCAGTTGGGACAGGGGGCTGGGGGGCTACACCTTC	CASSWDRGLGGYTF
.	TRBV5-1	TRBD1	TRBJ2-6	TGCGCCAGCACCCAGGGGGCTGGGGCCAACGTCCTGACTTTC	CASTQGAGANVLTF